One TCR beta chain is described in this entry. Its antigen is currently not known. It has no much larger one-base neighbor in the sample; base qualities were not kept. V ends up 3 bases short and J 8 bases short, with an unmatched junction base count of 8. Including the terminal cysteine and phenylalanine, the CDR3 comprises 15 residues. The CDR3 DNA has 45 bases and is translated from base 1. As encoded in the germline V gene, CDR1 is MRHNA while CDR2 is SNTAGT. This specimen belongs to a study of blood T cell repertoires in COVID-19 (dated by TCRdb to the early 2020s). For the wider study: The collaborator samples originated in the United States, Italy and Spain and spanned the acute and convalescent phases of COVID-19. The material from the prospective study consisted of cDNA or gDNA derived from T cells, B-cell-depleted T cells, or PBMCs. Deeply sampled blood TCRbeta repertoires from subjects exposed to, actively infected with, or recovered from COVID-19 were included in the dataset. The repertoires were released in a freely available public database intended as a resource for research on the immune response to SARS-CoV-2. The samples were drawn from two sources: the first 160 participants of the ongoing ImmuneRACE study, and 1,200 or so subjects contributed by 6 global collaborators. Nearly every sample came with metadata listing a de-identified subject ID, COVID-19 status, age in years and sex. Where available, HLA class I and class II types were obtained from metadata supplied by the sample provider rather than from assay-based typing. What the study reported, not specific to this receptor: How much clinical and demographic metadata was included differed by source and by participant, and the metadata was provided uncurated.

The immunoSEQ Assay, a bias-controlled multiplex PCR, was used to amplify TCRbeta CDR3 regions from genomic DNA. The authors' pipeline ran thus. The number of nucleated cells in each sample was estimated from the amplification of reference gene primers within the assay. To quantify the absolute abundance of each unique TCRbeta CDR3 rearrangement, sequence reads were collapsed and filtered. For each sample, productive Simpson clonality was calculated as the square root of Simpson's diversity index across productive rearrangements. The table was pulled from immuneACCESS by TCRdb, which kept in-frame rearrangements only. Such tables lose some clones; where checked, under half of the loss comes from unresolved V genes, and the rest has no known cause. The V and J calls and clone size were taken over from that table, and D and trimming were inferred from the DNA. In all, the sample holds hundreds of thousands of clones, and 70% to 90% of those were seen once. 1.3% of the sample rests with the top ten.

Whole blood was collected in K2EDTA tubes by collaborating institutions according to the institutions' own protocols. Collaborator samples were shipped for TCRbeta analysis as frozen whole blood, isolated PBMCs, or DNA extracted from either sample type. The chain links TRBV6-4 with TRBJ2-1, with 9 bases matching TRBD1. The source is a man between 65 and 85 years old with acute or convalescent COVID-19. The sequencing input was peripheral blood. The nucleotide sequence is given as TGTGCCAGCAGTGAATCCGGGACAGGGAGGGATGAGCAGTTCTTC. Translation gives CASSESGTGRDEQFF.